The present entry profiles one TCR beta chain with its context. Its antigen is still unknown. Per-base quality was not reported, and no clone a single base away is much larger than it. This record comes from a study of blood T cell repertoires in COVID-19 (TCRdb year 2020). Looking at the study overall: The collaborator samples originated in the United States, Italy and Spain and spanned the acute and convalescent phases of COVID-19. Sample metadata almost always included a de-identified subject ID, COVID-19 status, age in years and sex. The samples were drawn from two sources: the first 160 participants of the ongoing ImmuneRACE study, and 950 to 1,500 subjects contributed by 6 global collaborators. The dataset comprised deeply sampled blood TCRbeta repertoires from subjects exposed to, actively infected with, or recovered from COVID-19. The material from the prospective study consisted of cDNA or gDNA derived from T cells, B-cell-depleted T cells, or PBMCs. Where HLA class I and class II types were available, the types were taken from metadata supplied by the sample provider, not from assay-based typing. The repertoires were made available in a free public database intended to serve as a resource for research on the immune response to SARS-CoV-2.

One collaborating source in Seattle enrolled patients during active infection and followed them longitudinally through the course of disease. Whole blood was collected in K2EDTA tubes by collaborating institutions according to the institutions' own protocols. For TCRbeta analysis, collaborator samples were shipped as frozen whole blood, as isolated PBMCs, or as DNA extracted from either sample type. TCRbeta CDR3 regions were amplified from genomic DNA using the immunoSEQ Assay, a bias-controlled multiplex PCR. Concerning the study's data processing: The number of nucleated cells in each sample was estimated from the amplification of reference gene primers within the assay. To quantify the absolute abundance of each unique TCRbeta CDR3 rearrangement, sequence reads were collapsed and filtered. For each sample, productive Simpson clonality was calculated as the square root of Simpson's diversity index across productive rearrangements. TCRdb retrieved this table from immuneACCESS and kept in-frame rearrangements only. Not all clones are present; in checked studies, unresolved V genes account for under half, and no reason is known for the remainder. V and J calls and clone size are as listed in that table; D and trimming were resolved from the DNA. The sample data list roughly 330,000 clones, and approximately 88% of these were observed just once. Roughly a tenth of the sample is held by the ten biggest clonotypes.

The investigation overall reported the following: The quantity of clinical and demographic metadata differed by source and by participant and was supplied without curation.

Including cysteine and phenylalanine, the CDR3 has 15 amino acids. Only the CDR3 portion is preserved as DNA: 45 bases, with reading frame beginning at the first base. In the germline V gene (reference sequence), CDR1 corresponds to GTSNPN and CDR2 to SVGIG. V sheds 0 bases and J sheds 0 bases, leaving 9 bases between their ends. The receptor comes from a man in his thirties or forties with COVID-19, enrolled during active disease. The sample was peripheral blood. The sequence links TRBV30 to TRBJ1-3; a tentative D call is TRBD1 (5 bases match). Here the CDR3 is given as CAWSVGGYSGNTIYF. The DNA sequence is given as TGTGCCTGGAGTGTGGGGGGTTACTCTGGAAACACCATATATTTT.